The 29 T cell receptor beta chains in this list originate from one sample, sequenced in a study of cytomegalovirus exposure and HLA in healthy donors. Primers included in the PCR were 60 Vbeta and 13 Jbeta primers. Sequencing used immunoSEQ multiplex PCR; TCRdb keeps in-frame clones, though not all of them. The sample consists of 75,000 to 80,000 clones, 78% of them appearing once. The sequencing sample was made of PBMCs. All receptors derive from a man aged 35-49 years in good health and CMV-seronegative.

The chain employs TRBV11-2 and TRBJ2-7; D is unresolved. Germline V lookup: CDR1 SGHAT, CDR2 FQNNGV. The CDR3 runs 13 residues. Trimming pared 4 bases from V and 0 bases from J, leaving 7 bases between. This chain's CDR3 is CASSSTNSYEQYF. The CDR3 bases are TGTGCCAGCAGCTCAACTAACTCCTACGAGCAGTACTTC.

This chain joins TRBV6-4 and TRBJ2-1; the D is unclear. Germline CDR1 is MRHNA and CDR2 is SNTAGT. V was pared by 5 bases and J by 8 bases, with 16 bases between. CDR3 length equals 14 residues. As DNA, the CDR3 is TGTGCCAGCAGTTCCGAGGTGTGGTCCGATGAGCAGTTCTTC. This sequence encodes CASSSEVWSDEQFF.

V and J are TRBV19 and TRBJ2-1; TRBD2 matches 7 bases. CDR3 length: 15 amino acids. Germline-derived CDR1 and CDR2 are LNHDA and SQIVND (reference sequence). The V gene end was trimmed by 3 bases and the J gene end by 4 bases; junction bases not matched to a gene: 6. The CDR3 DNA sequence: TGTGCCAGTAGTATTGAGGGAGGGCGGTACAATGAGCAGTTCTTC. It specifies CASSIEGGRYNEQFF.

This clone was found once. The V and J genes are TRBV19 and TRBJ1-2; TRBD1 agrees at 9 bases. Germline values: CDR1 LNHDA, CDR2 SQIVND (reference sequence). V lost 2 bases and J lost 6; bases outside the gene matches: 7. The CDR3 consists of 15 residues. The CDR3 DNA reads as TGTGCCAGTAGTATAAGTCCGGGACAGGGCAATGGCTACACCTTC. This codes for CASSISPGQGNGYTF.

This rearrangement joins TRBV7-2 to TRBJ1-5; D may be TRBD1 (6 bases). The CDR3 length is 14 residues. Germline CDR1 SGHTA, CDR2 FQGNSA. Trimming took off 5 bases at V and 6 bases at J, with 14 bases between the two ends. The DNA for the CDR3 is TGTGCCAGCAGCGCGATACAGGGTCCTCAGCCCCAGCATTTT. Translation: CASSAIQGPQPQHF.

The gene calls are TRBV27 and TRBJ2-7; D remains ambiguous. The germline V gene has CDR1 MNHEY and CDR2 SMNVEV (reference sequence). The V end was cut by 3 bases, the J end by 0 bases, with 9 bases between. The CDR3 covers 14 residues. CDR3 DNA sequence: TGTGCCAGCAGTTTGTGGGCAGGCTCCTACGAGCAGTACTTC. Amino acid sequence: CASSLWAGSYEQYF.

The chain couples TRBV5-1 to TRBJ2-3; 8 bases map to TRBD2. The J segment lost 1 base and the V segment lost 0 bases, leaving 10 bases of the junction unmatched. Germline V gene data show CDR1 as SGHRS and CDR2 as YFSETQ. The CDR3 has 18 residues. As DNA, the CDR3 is TGCGCCAGCAGCTTGGAACTAGCGGAGTTTCGTGGCACAGATACGCAGTATTTT. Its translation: CASSLELAEFRGTDTQYF.

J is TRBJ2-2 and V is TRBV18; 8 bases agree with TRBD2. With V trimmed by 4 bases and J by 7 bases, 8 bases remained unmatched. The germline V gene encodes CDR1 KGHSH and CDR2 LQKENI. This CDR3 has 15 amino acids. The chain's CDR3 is CASSLGTSRSGELFF. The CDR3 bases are TGTGCCAGCTCACTCGGGACTAGTCGTAGCGGGGAGCTGTTTTTT.

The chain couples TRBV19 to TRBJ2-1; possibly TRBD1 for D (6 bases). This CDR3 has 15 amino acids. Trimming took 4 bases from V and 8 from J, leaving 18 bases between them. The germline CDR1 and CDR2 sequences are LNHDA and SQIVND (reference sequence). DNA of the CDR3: TGTGCCAGTAGTAGGTGGGGGCTGTCATCCGATGAGCAGTTCTTC. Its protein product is CASSRWGLSSDEQFF.

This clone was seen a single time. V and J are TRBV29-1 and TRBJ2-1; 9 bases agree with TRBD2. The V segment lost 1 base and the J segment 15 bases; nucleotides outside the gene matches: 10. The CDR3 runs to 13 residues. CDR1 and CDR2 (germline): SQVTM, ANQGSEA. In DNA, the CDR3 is TGCAGCGTTGAAGGAGGTGGCGGGAGGGCCCCGTTCTTC. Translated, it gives CSVEGGGGRAPFF.

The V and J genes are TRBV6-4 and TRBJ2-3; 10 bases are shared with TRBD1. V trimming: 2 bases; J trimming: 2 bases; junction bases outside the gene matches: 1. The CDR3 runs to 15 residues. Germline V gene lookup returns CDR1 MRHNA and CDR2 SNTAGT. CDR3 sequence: CASSDGTGDTDTQYF. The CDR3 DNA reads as TGTGCCAGCAGTGACGGGACAGGGGACACAGATACGCAGTATTTT.

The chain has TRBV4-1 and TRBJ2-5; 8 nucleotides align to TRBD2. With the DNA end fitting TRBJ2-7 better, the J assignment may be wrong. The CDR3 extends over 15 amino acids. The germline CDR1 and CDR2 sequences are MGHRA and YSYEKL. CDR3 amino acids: CASSQGREGRYEQYF. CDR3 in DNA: TGCGCCAGCAGCCAAGGTCGGGAGGGCCGCTACGAGCAGTACTTC.

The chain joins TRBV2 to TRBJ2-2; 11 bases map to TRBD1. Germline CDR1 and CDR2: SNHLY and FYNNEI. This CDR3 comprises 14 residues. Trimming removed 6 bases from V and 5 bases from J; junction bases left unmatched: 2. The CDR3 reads CASRGDRGTGELFF. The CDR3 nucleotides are TGTGCCAGCAGAGGGGACAGGGGGACCGGGGAGCTGTTTTTT.

This CDR3 reads CASSLASGTPLYEQYF. CDR3 nucleotides: TGCGCCAGCAGCTTGGCGAGCGGGACCCCCCTGTACGAGCAGTACTTC. The chain is built from TRBV5-1 and TRBJ2-7, with 7 bases fitting TRBD2. This CDR3 has 16 residues. Per germline, CDR1 SGHRS and CDR2 YFSETQ. The junction had 10 bases not matched to a gene; V was cut back by 0 bases and J by 4 bases.

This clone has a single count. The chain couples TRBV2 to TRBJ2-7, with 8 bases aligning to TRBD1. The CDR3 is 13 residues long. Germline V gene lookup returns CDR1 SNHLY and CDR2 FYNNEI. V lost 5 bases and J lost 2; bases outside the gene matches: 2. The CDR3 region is CASSQGAAYEQYF. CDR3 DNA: TGTGCCAGCAGTCAGGGGGCGGCCTACGAGCAGTACTTC.

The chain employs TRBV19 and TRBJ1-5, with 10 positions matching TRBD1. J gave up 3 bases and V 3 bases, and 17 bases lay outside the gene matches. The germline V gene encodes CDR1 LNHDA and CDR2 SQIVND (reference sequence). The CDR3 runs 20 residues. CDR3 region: CASSMERGRGTGVLNQPQHF. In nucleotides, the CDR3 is TGTGCCAGTAGTATGGAACGGGGACGCGGGACAGGGGTTCTCAATCAGCCCCAGCATTTT. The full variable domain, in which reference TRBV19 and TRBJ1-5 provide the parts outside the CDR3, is DGGITQSPKYLFRKEGQNVTLSCEQNLNHDAMYWYRQDPGQGLRLIYYSQIVNDFQKGDIAEGYSVSREKKESFPLTVTSAQKNPTAFYLCASSMERGRGTGVLNQPQHFGDGTRLSIL.

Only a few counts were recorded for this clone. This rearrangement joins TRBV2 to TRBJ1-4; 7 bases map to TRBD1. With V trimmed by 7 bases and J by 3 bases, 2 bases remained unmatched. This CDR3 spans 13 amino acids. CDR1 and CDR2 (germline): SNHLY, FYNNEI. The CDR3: CASTGQSNEKLFF. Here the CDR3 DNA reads TGTGCCAGCACGGGACAGTCTAATGAAAAACTGTTTTTT.

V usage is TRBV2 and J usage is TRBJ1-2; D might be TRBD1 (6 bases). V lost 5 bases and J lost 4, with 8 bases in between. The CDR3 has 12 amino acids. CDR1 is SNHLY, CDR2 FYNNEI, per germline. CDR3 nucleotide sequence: TGTGCCAGCAGTACAGGGCCCTATGGCTACACCTTC. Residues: CASSTGPYGYTF. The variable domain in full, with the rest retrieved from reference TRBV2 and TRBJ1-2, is EPEVTQTPSHQVTQMGQEVILRCVPISNHLYFYWYRQILGQKVEFLVSFYNNEISEKSEIFDDQFSVERPDGSNFTLKIRSTKLEDSAMYFCASSTGPYGYTFGSGTRLTVV.

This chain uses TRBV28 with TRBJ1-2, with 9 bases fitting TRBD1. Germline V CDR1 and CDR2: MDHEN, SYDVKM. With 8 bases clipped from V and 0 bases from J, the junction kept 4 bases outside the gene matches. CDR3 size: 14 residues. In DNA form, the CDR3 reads TGTGCCAGCTTACAGGGGGCGACTAACTATGGCTACACCTTC. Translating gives CASLQGATNYGYTF.

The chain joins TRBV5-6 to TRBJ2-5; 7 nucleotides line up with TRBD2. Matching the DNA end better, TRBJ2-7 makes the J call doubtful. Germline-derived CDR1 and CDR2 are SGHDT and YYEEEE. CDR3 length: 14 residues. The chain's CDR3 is CASSSGGSFYEQYF. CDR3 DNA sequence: TGTGCCAGCAGCTCGGGGGGATCTTTTTACGAGCAGTACTTC.

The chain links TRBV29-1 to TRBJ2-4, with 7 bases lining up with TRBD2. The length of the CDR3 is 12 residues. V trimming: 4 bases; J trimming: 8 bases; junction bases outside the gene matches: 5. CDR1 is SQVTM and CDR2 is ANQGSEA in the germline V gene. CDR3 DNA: TGCAGCGTTGCAGCGGGAATCGACATTCAGTACTTC. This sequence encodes CSVAAGIDIQYF. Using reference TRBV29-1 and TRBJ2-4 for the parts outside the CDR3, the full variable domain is SAVISQKPSRDICQRGTSLTIQCQVDSQVTMMFWYRQQPGQSLTLIATANQGSEATYESGFVIDKFPISRPNLTFSTLTVSNMSPEDSSIYLCSVAAGIDIQYFGAGTRLSVL.

The CDR3 bases are TGTGCCAGCAGCGGGACAGGGGGCGGGAATGAAAAACTGTTTTTT. Protein: CASSGTGGGNEKLFF. The V gene is TRBV6-1, the J gene TRBJ1-4; 12 nucleotides line up with TRBD1. Trimming at V came to 6 bases and at J to 5 bases, leaving 4 bases not matched to a gene. The CDR3 covers 15 residues. CDR1 and CDR2 from the germline V gene are MNHNS and SASEGT.

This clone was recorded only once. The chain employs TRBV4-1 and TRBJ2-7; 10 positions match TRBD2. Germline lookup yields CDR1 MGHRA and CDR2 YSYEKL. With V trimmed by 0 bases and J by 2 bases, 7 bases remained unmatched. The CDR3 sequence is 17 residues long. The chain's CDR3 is CASSQDRSLAGAYEQYF. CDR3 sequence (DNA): TGCGCCAGCAGCCAAGATAGGTCCCTAGCGGGAGCCTACGAGCAGTACTTC.

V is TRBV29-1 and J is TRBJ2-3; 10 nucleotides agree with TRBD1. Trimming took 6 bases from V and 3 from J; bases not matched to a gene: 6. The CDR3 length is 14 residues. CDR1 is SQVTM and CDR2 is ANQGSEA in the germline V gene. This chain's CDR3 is CSVDRGRGTDTQYF. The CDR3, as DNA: TGCAGCGTCGACAGGGGGCGCGGGACAGATACGCAGTATTTT.

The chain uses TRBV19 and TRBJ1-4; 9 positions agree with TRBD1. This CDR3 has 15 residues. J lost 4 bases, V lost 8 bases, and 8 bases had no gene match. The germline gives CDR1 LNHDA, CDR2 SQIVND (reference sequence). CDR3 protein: CASAPPGQGNEKLFF. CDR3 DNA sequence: TGTGCCAGTGCTCCTCCGGGACAGGGTAATGAAAAACTGTTTTTT.

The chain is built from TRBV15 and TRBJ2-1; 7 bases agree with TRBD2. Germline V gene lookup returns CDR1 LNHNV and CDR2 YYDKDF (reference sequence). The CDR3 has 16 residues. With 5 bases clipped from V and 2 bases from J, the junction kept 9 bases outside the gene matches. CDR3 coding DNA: TGTGCCACCAGCTTCACTCTAGCGGTCCCCTACAATGAGCAGTTCTTC. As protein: CATSFTLAVPYNEQFF.

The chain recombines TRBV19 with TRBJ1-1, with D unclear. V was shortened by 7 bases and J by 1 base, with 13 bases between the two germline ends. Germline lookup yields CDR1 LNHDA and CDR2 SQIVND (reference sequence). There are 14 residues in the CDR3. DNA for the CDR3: TGTGCCAGTAAAGTCAATGCAGGGAACACTGAAGCTTTCTTT. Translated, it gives CASKVNAGNTEAFF.

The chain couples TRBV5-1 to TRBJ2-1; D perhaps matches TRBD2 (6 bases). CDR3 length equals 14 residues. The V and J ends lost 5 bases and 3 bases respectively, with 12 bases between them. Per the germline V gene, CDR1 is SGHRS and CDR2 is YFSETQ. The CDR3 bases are TGCGCCAGCAGAGGTCGGGAGTACTACAATGAGCAGTTCTTC. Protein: CASRGREYYNEQFF.

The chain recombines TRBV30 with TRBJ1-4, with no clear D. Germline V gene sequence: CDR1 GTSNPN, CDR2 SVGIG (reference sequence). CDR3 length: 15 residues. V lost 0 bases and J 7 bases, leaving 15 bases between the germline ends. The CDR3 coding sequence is TGTGCCTGGAGTGTACTGGAGCGACGGGGTGAAAAACTGTTTTTT. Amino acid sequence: CAWSVLERRGEKLFF.